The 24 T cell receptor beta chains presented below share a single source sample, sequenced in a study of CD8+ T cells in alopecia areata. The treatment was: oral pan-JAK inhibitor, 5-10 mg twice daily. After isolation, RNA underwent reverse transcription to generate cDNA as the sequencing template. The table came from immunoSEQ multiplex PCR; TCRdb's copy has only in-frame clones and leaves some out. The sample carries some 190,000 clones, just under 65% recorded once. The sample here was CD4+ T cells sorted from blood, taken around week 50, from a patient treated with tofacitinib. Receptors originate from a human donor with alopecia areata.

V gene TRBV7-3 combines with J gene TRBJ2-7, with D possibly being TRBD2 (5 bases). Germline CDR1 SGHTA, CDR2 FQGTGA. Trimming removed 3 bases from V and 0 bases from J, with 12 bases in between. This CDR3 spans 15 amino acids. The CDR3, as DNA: TGTGCCAGCAGCTTCCCGGACTTCATCTCCTACGAGCAGTACTTC. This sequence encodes CASSFPDFISYEQYF.

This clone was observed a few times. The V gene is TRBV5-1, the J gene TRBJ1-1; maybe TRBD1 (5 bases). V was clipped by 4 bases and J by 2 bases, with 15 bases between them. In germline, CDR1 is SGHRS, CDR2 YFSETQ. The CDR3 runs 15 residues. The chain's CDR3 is CASSPMGRANTEAFF. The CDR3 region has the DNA TGCGCCAGCAGCCCAATGGGCAGGGCCAACACTGAAGCTTTCTTT.

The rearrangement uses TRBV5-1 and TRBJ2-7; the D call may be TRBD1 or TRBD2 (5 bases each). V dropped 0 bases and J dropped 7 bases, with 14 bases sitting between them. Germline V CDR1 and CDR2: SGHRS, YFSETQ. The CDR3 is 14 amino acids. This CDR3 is CASSLDLGVGEQYF. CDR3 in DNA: TGCGCCAGCAGCTTGGATTTGGGGGTGGGAGAGCAGTACTTC.

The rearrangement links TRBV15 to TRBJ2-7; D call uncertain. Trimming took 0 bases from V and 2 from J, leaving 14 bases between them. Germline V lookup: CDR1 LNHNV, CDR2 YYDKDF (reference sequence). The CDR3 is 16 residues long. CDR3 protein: CATSRDRTPEAYEQYF. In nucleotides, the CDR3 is TGTGCCACCAGCAGAGATAGAACACCAGAAGCCTACGAGCAGTACTTC.

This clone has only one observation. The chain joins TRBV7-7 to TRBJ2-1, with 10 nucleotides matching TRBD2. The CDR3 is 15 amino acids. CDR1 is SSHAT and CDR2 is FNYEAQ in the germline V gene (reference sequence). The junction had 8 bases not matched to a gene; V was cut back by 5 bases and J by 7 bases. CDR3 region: CASSRTSGVGNEQFF. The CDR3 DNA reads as TGTGCCAGCAGCCGTACTAGCGGGGTTGGGAATGAGCAGTTCTTC.

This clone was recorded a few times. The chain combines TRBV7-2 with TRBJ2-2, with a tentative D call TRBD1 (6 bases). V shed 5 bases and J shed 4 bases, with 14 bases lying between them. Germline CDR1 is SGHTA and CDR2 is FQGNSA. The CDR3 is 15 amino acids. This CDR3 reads CASSGNRVATGELFF. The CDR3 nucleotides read TGTGCCAGCAGCGGTAACAGGGTTGCCACCGGGGAGCTGTTTTTT.

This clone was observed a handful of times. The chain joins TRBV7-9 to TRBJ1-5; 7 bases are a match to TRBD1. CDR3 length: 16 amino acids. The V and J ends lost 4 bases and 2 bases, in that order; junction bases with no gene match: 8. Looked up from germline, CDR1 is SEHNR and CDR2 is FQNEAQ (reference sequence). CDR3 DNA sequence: TGTGCCAGCAGCTCCTGGACAGGCAGCGGCAATCAGCCCCAGCATTTT. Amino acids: CASSSWTGSGNQPQHF.

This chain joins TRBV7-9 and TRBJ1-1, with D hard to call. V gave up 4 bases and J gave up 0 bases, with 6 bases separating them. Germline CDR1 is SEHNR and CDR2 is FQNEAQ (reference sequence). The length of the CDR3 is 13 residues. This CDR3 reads CASSSSMNTEAFF. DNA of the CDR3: TGTGCCAGCAGCTCATCTATGAACACTGAAGCTTTCTTT.

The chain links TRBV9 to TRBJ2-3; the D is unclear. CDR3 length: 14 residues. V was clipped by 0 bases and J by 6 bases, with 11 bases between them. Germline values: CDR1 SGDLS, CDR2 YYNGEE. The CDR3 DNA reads TGTGCCAGCAGCGTAGATGTCCAGAGGGATACGCAGTATTTT. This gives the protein CASSVDVQRDTQYF.

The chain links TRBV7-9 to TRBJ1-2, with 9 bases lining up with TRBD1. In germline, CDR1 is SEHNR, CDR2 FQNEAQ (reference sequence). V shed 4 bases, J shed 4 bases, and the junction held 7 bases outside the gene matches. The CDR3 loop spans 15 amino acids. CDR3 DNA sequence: TGTGCCAGCAGCTCCAGGACAGGGGCTGGCTATGGCTACACCTTC. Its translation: CASSSRTGAGYGYTF. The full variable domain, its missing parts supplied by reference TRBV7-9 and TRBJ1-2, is DTGVSQNPRHKITKRGQNVTFRCDPISEHNRLYWYRQTLGQGPEFLTYFQNEAQLEKSRLLSDRFSAERPKGSFSTLEIQRTEQGDSAMYLCASSSRTGAGYGYTFGSGTRLTVV.

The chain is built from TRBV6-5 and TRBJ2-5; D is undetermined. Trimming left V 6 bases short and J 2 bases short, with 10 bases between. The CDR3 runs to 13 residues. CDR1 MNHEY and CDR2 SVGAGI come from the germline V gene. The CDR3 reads CASSSDSQETQYF. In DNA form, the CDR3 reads TGTGCCAGCAGCAGTGACTCGCAAGAGACCCAGTACTTC.

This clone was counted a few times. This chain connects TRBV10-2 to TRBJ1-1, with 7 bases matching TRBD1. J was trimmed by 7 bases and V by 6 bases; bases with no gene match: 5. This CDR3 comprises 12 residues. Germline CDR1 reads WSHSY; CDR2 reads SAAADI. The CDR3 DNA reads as TGCGCCAGCAGCGACTGGGACAGTGAAGCTTTCTTT. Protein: CASSDWDSEAFF.

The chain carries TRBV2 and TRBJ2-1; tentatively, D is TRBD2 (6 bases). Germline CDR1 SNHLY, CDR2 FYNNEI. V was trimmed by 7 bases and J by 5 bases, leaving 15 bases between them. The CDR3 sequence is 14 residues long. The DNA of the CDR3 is TGTGCCAGCACCGGACTATCCGCGAACAATGAGCAGTTCTTC. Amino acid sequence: CASTGLSANNEQFF.

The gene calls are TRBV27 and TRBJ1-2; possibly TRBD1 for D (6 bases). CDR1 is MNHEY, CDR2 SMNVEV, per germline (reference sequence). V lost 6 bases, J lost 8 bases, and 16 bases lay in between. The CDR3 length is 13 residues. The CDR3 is CASSMQGRIGYTF. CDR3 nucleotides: TGTGCCAGCAGCATGCAGGGGAGGATAGGCTACACCTTC.

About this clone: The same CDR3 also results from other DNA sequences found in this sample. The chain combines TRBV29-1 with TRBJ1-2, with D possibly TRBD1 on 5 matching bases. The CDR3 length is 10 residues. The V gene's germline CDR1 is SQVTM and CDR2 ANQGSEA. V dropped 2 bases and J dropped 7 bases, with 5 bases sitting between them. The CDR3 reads CSVERGGYTF. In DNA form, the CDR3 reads TGCAGCGTTGAAAGGGGTGGCTACACCTTC.

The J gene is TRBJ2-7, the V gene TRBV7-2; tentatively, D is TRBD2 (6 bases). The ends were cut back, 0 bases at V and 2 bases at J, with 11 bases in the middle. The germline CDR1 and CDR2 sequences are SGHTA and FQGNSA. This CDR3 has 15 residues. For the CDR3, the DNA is TGTGCCAGCAGCTTAGCGCCGGGGGTTACCTACGAGCAGTACTTC. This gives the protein CASSLAPGVTYEQYF.

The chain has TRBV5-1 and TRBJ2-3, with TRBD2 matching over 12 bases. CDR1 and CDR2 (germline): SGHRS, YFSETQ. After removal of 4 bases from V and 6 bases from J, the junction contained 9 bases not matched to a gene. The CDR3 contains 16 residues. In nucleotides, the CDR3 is TGCGCCAGCAGCCCGGGACTAGCGGGCCCTGGGGATACGCAGTATTTT. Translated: CASSPGLAGPGDTQYF. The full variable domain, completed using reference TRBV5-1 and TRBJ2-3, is KAGVTQTPRYLIKTRGQQVTLSCSPISGHRSVSWYQQTPGQGLQFLFEYFSETQRNKGNFPGRFSGRQFSNSRSEMNVSTLELGDSALYLCASSPGLAGPGDTQYFGPGTRLTVL.

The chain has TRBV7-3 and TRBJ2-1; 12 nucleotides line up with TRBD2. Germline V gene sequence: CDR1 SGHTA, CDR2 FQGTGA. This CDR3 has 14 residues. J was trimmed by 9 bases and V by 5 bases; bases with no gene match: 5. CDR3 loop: CASSPSGGATEQFF. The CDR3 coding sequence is TGTGCCAGCAGCCCTAGCGGGGGGGCGACTGAGCAGTTCTTC.

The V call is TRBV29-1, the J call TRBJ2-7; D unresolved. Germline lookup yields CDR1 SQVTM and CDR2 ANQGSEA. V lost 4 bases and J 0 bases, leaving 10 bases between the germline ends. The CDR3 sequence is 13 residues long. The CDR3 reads CSVVALSSYEQYF. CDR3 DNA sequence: TGCAGCGTTGTGGCTCTTAGCTCCTACGAGCAGTACTTC.

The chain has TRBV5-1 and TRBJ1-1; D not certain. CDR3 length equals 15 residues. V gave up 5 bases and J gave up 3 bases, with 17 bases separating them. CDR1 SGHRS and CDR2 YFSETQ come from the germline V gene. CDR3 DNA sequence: TGCGCCAGCAGGACGGACGTCCATCGGGACACTGAAGCTTTCTTT. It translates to CASRTDVHRDTEAFF.

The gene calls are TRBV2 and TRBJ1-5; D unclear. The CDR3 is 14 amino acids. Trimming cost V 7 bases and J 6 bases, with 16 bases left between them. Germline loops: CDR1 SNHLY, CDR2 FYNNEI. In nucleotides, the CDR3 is TGTGCCAGCAATAATGGCGCCCGAGGTCAGCCCCAGCATTTT. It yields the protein CASNNGARGQPQHF.

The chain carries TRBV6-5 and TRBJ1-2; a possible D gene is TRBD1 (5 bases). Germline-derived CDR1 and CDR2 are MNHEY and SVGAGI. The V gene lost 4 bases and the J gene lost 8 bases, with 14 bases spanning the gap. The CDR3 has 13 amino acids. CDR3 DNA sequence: TGTGCCAGCAGTTGGAGCGAAGGGGAAGGCTACACCTTC. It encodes CASSWSEGEGYTF.

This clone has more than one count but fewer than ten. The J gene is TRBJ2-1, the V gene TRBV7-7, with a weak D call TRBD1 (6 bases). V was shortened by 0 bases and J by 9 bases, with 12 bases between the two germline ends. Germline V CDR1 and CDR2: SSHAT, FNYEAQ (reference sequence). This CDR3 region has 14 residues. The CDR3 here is CASSLAPQGSEQFF. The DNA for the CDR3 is TGTGCCAGCAGCTTAGCGCCCCAGGGGAGTGAGCAGTTCTTC.

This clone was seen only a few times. Here the CDR3 DNA reads TGTGCCAGCAGCTCCCCCCAGATAGGGTTATTTTCTAACTATGGCTACACCTTC. Translation gives CASSSPQIGLFSNYGYTF. This rearrangement joins TRBV13 to TRBJ1-2; D gene ambiguous. Germline V gene sequence: CDR1 PRHDT, CDR2 FYEKMQ (reference sequence). Trimming stripped 4 bases from V and 0 bases from J, with 21 bases between. This CDR3 is built from 18 residues.